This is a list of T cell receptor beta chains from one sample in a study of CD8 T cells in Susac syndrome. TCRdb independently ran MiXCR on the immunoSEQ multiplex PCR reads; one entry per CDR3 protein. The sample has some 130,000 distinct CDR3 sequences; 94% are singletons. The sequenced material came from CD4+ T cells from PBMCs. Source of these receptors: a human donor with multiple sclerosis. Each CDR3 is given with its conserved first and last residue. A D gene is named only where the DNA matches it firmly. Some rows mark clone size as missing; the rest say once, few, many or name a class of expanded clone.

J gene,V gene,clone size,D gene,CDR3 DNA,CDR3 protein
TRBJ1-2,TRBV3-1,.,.,TGTGCCAGCAGCCAACAGGGCAACTATGGCTACACCTTC,CASSQQGNYGYTF
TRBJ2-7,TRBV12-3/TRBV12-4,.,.,TGTGCCAGCAGTTTTCTGCAGGGTCTGTACTTC,CASSFLQGLYF
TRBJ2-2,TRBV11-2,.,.,TGTGCCAGCACCACCCCGACGGGGCATTACACCGGGGAGCTGTTTTTT,CASTTPTGHYTGELFF
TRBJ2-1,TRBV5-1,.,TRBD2,TGCGCCAGCAGCCCCCCCGGGGCTAGCGGGACAACCTACAATGAGCAGTTCTTC,CASSPPGASGTTYNEQFF
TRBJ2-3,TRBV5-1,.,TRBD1,TGCGCCAGCAGCTCAGGACAGGCCCGGGATACGCAGTATTTT,CASSSGQARDTQYF
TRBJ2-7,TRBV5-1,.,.,TGCGCCAGCAGCTTGTCTGACTTCCTCTCCTACGAGCAGTACTTC,CASSLSDFLSYEQYF
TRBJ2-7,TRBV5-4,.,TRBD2,TGTGCCAGCAGCCCACTGGCTAGCGGACGGAACGAGCAGTACTTC,CASSPLASGRNEQYF
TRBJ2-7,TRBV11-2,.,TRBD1,TGTGCCAGCAGCTTAGGACAGGGTGTGGACGAGCAGTACTTC,CASSLGQGVDEQYF
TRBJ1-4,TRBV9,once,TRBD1,TGTGCCAGCAGCGTAGCCGGACAGGGTACAGAAAAACTGTTTTTT,CASSVAGQGTEKLFF
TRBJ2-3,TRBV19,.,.,TGTGCCAGTAGCCCGTCTGGGGCCTCGGGTACGCAGTATTTT,CASSPSGASGTQYF